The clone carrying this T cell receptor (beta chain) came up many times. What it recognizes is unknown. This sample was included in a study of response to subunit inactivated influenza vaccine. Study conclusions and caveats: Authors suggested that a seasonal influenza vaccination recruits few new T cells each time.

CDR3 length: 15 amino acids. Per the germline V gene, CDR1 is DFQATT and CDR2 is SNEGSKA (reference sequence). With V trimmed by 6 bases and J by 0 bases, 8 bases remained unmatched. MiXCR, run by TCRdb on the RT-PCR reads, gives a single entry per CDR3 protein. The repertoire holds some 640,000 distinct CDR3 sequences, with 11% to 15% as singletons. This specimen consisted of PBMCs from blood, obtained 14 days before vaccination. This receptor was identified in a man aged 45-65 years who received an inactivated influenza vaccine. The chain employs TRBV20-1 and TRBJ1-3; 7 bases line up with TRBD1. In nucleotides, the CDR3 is TGCAGTGCCGGAGGACAGGCACCCTCTGGAAACACCATATATTTT. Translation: CSAGGQAPSGNTIYF.